Reported below is one TCR beta chain. Its cognate antigen is unknown. TCRdb re-derived calls from the reads in MiXCR, one entry per CDR3 protein. Seen here are approximately 74,000 distinct CDR3 sequences, around 42% observed once, and the top ten hold roughly 93%. Trimming removed 5 bases at V and 8 bases at J, with 13 bases between. Per germline, CDR1 KGHSH and CDR2 LQKENI. The CDR3 spans 13 residues. This record comes from a study of T cell repertoires in cytomegalovirus infection. Whole-study context: HLA-B-restricted CMV epitopes that are well studied, plus recently identified HLA-C-restricted ones, were used by the study.

Findings of the study overall: Across the ex vivo response, the dominant clonotypes were HLA-C-restricted CMV-specific TCR beta clonotypes.

The sample here was CD8+ T cells from cultured PBMCs, taken from culture after CMV antigen stimulation. The sequence derives from a human donor in good health (CMV status not recorded). Some clones in this sample may be carry-over from other donors' samples. The chain is built from TRBV18 and TRBJ2-1, with a weak D call TRBD2 (5 bases). CDR3: CASSTTIFDEQFF. For the CDR3, the DNA is TGTGCCAGCTCAACGACTATCTTTGATGAGCAGTTCTTC.